The 32 T cell receptor beta chains reported below all come from one sample, sequenced in a study of T cells in Graves' hyperthyroidism and ophthalmopathy (dated by TCRdb to between 2018 and 2021). The library was generated by multiplex PCR. Reads for this sample came from an Illumina HiSeq 2000. The TCR beta CDR3 regions were amplified from RNA transcripts. The first round of RT-PCR for the TCR CDR3 was performed with the HTBI primer set and the Qiagen OneStep RT-PCR kit. TCRdb's own reprocessing of the public reads used fastp at Q25 and MiXCR and kept productive beta chains. Every CDR3 protein is listed once, alongside the most common genes and DNA of its rows. Within this sample are nearly 750,000 distinct CDR3 sequences, with about 35% of them counted one time only. The ten largest account for approximately 31% of the sample. Material for sequencing was blood. The receptors here all came from a woman between 35 and 50 years old with Graves' hyperthyroidism.

Turning to this clonotype: It may be a read error: a sequence one base away is much more abundant. The J gene is TRBJ1-5, the V gene TRBV10-3; D call uncertain. Looked up from germline, CDR1 is ENHRY and CDR2 is SYGVKD. The CDR3 consists of 13 residues. V lost 5 bases and J 3 bases, leaving 8 bases between the germline ends. CDR3 in DNA: TGTGCCATCAGTCAAGACAACAATCAGCCCCAGCATTTT. Translation gives CAISQDNNQPQHF.

This clonotype was seen at least ten times. The rearrangement uses TRBV20-1 and TRBJ1-5; 10 bases map to TRBD1. The J segment lost 5 bases and the V segment lost 3 bases, leaving 1 base of the junction unmatched. The CDR3 is 13 residues long. Germline CDR1 and CDR2: DFQATT and SNEGSKA (reference sequence). This CDR3 is CSARGTGDQPQHF. As DNA, the CDR3 is TGCAGTGCTAGGGGGACAGGGGATCAGCCCCAGCATTTT.

This sequence joins TRBV10-3 and TRBJ1-3, with unresolved D. Germline CDR1 is ENHRY and CDR2 is SYGVKD. The ends were cut back, 5 bases at V and 8 bases at J, with 13 bases in the middle. This CDR3 is built from 13 residues. This CDR3 reads CAISRGGWDTIYF. The CDR3 DNA follows: TGTGCCATCAGTCGGGGAGGCTGGGACACCATATATTTT.

The chain couples TRBV24-1 to TRBJ2-7; 8 bases agree with TRBD2. Trimming cost V 4 bases and J 4 bases; bases outside gene matches: 2. CDR3 length: 13 residues. Per germline, CDR1 KGHDR and CDR2 SFDVKD. The CDR3, as DNA: TGTGCCACCAGTGAGACTAGCGTATACGAGCAGTACTTC. Amino acid sequence: CATSETSVYEQYF.

The chain is built from TRBV20-1 and TRBJ1-1; a possible D gene is TRBD1 (6 bases). The V gene lost 5 bases and the J gene lost 0 bases, with 16 bases spanning the gap. Germline lookup yields CDR1 DFQATT and CDR2 SNEGSKA (reference sequence). The CDR3 spans 15 residues. Here the CDR3 DNA reads TGCAGTGCTTCACTGACCGGGACACTGAACACTGAAGCTTTCTTT. This encodes CSASLTGTLNTEAFF.

The chain uses TRBV5-4 and TRBJ1-2; TRBD1 matches at 12 bases. CDR1 SGHNT and CDR2 YYREEE come from the germline V gene (reference sequence). With 4 bases clipped from V and 4 bases from J, the junction kept 23 bases outside the gene matches. The CDR3 loop spans 21 amino acids. CDR3 protein: CASSVGGQGATADFWVYGYTF. The CDR3 DNA follows: TGTGCCAGCAGCGTGGGGGGACAGGGGGCGACCGCCGACTTCTGGGTCTATGGCTACACCTTC.

A word on this clonotype: Possible read error: a much larger clone is one base away. As the CDR3 is not closed by the conserved phenylalanine or tryptophan, this likely results from a read error. The chain recombines TRBV29-1 with TRBJ1-2; unclear D gene. V was cut by 2 bases and J by 4 bases, with 14 bases left in between. The CDR3 runs 14 residues. Germline assignment: CDR1 SQVTM and CDR2 ANQGSEA. The CDR3 protein is CSVEQQASAYGYTL. The CDR3 DNA is TGCAGCGTTGAACAGCAGGCCTCCGCCTATGGCTACACCCTC.

There are a few counts of this clonotype. The junction departs from germline at one end; a sequencing error may be responsible. The chain recombines TRBV5-5 with TRBJ1-3, with D perhaps matching TRBD1 (5 bases). The CDR3 contains 15 residues. Per the germline V gene, CDR1 is SGHKS and CDR2 is YYEKEE (reference sequence). The CDR3 DNA reads as TGTGCCAACAGCCCAGACAGATCCGATGGGAACACCATATATTTT. This sequence encodes CANSPDRSDGNTIYF. Looking up the rest from reference TRBV5-5 and TRBJ1-3 gives the full variable domain: DAGVTQSPTHLIKTRGQQVTLRCSPISGHKSVSWYQQVLGQGPQFIFQYYEKEERGRGNFPDRFSARQFPNYSSELNVNALLLGDSALYLCANSPDRSDGNTIYFGEGSWLTVV.

This clonotype showed up many times. V gene TRBV2 combines with J gene TRBJ1-6, with D uncertain. Trimming stripped 7 bases from V and 10 bases from J, with 17 bases between. The germline gives CDR1 SNHLY, CDR2 FYNNEI. The CDR3 is 14 amino acids. CDR3 loop: CASIRLGFNSPLHF. DNA for the CDR3: TGTGCCAGCATTCGCTTGGGTTTTAACTCACCCCTCCACTTT.

V gene TRBV12-3 or TRBV12-4 combines with J gene TRBJ2-7; TRBD2 is a possible D gene (7 bases). CDR3 length: 14 amino acids. V gave up 8 bases and J gave up 0 bases, with 14 bases separating them. The CDR3 DNA sequence: TGTGCCAGCGGGGGGGCGGGGTCCTCCTACGAGCAGTACTTC. Protein sequence: CASGGAGSSYEQYF.

The chain combines TRBV19 with TRBJ1-1, with unresolved D. There are 16 residues in the CDR3. V lost 10 bases to trimming and J lost 7 bases, with 28 bases between them. The germline CDR1 and CDR2 sequences are LNHDA and SQIVND (reference sequence). The DNA of the CDR3 is TGTGCCACCACAAATTCCGCAGACCCGCCGAGAGGTGAAGCTTTCTTT. This gives the protein CATTNSADPPRGEAFF.

This clonotype was recorded at least ten times. V usage is TRBV19 and J usage is TRBJ1-1, with a weak D call TRBD1 (6 bases). This CDR3 contains 14 residues. The V and J ends lost 6 bases and 1 base respectively, with 12 bases between them. CDR1 is LNHDA and CDR2 is SQIVND in the germline V gene (reference sequence). CDR3 in DNA: TGTGCCAGTAGAAGGGGGGCGGCGAACACTGAAGCTTTCTTT. Protein product: CASRRGAANTEAFF.

This clonotype was counted between two and nine times. The J gene is TRBJ2-5, the V gene TRBV7-9; weak D call: TRBD1 (6 bases). From germline, CDR1 is SEHNR and CDR2 FQNEAQ (reference sequence). The CDR3 sequence is 15 residues long. Trimming stripped 6 bases from V and 2 bases from J, with 16 bases between. The CDR3 bases are TGTGCCAGCAGTTTCGCCGGACAGATACAAGAGACCCAGTACTTC. It translates to CASSFAGQIQETQYF.

The chain uses TRBV12-3 or TRBV12-4 and TRBJ1-2; D might be TRBD1 (5 bases). V shed 2 bases and J shed 14 bases, with 15 bases lying between them. The CDR3 has 12 residues. CDR3 in amino acids: CASSLMAGSQTF. CDR3 nucleotide sequence: TGTGCCAGCAGTTTAATGGCAGGGTCGCAAACCTTC.

With regard to this clonotype: One end of the junction is discordant with germline, which a read error may explain. The chain links TRBV6-2 or TRBV6-3 to TRBJ1-5, with D unresolved. CDR1 is MNHEY and CDR2 is SVGEGT in the germline V gene. The CDR3 loop spans 13 amino acids. CDR3 amino acids: CTSSYTSNQPQHF. Written as DNA, the CDR3 is TGTACCAGCAGTTACACAAGCAATCAGCCCCAGCATTTT.

The chain joins TRBV20-1 to TRBJ2-5, with 8 bases identical to TRBD2. The CDR3 extends over 17 amino acids. CDR1 and CDR2 from the germline V gene are DFQATT and SNEGSKA (reference sequence). The ends lost 5 bases at V and 4 bases at J; junction bases unmatched: 18. The CDR3 loop reads CSARPASGGGFSETQYF. CDR3 bases: TGCAGTGCTCGCCCTGCCAGCGGGGGTGGGTTCTCAGAGACCCAGTACTTC.

This clonotype was counted only a few times. The chain couples TRBV10-2 to TRBJ1-5, with D perhaps TRBD1 (5 bases). The CDR3 extends over 16 amino acids. V dropped 4 bases and J dropped 3 bases, with 16 bases sitting between them. From germline, CDR1 is WSHSY and CDR2 SAAADI. The CDR3 DNA follows: TGCGCCAGCAGTGCGGGACTCGGGTATAACAATCAGCCCCAGCATTTT. It translates to CASSAGLGYNNQPQHF.

CDR3 amino acids: CASSLVKVSGTYGYTF. The CDR3 DNA follows: TGTGCCAGCAGCTTAGTTAAGGTTTCAGGAACCTATGGCTACACCTTC. This chain uses TRBV7-2 with TRBJ1-2; D is ambiguous. The germline V gene encodes CDR1 SGHTA and CDR2 FQGNSA. Trimming shortened V by 1 base and J by 4 bases, and 16 bases separated the two germline ends. The CDR3 is made up of 16 amino acids.

Regarding this clonotype: This may come from a read error, since a much larger clone is one base off. The CDR3 does not end in the conserved phenylalanine or tryptophan, so this is likely a read error. The chain links TRBV7-2 to TRBJ2-5; no reliable D call. The CDR3 runs 13 residues. The ends were cut back, 7 bases at V and 2 bases at J, with 11 bases in the middle. Germline assignment: CDR1 SGHTA and CDR2 FQGNSA. The CDR3 DNA reads as TGTGCCAGCAACTCGGAGCGACAAGAGACCCAGTACCTC. Protein sequence: CASNSERQETQYL.

The chain combines TRBV3-1 with TRBJ2-5, with a possible D match to TRBD1 (6 bases). CDR3 size: 14 residues. Germline CDR1 is LGHDT and CDR2 is YNNKEL (reference sequence). With 4 bases removed from V and 5 bases from J, the gap between germline ends came to 14 bases. CDR3 region: CASSREQGYETQYF. The CDR3 DNA reads TGTGCCAGCAGCCGCGAACAGGGATACGAGACCCAGTACTTC.

The sample holds many counts of this clonotype. This chain connects TRBV29-1 to TRBJ1-2; no clear D gene. CDR1 is SQVTM and CDR2 is ANQGSEA in the germline V gene. The CDR3 totals 15 residues. V was trimmed by 1 base and J by 8 bases, leaving 20 bases between them. The CDR3 region is CSVEVGEITSQGYTF. The CDR3 DNA reads as TGCAGCGTTGAAGTTGGGGAGATCACTTCTCAGGGCTACACCTTC.

The sample holds a few counts of this clonotype. V usage is TRBV12-3 or TRBV12-4 and J usage is TRBJ1-2; 7 bases map to TRBD1. This CDR3 comprises 15 residues. The V segment lost 0 bases and the J segment 5 bases; nucleotides outside the gene matches: 6. The CDR3 DNA reads TGTGCCAGCAGTTTAGCGCAAAGGGGGCGGTATGGCTACACCTTC. Encoded protein: CASSLAQRGRYGYTF.

The sample holds many counts of this clonotype. The CDR3 sequence: CASSPSPGEDTEAFF. CDR3 nucleotides: TGTGCCAGCAGCCCGAGCCCGGGAGAAGACACTGAAGCTTTCTTT. V usage is TRBV7-9 and J usage is TRBJ1-1, with D uncertain. V was pared by 5 bases and J by 3 bases, with 16 bases between. CDR1 SEHNR and CDR2 FQNEAQ come from the germline V gene (reference sequence). The CDR3 has 15 residues.

This chain links TRBV29-1 with TRBJ2-3, with D uncertain. There are 12 residues in the CDR3. Looked up from germline, CDR1 is SQVTM and CDR2 is ANQGSEA. With 0 bases removed from V and 7 bases from J, the gap between germline ends came to 8 bases. CDR3 nucleotide sequence: TGCAGCGTTGAAGATCTCATCTATACGCAGTATTTT. Translation gives CSVEDLIYTQYF.

The genes are TRBV29-1 and TRBJ1-2; TRBD1 matches 7 bases. From germline, CDR1 is SQVTM and CDR2 ANQGSEA. V lost 7 bases and J lost 2; bases outside the gene matches: 7. The CDR3 length is 13 residues. CDR3 DNA sequence: TGCAGCGCCCCTTACAGGGGCAACTATGGCTACACCTTC. Translation: CSAPYRGNYGYTF.

The chain employs TRBV4-1 and TRBJ1-3; D is possibly TRBD1 (5 bases). Germline CDR1 and CDR2: MGHRA and YSYEKL. The CDR3 is 18 residues long. The V gene lost 3 bases and the J gene lost 0 bases, with 18 bases spanning the gap. CDR3 in DNA: TGCGCCAGCAGCCACGGTATAGTACGGGGGACCTCTGGAAACACCATATATTTT. Protein product: CASSHGIVRGTSGNTIYF.

The chain joins TRBV10-3 to TRBJ1-5; 7 bases agree with TRBD1. The length of the CDR3 is 14 residues. After removal of 5 bases from V and 5 bases from J, the junction contained 6 bases not matched to a gene. CDR1 is ENHRY and CDR2 is SYGVKD in the germline V gene. CDR3 protein: CAISPGTVDQPQHF. The CDR3 DNA is TGTGCCATCAGTCCCGGGACAGTTGATCAGCCCCAGCATTTT.

There are a few counts of this clonotype. This rearrangement joins TRBV4-1 to TRBJ2-2, with unresolved D. V shed 4 bases and J shed 7 bases, with 7 bases lying between them. Germline-derived CDR1 and CDR2 are MGHRA and YSYEKL. CDR3 size: 12 residues. This CDR3 reads CASSPNGGELFF. For the CDR3, the DNA is TGCGCCAGCAGCCCAAACGGCGGGGAGCTGTTTTTT.

The chain joins TRBV7-2 to TRBJ1-1; D remains unclear. Trimming cost V 3 bases and J 8 bases, with 10 bases left between them. This CDR3 spans 12 amino acids. Germline CDR1 is SGHTA and CDR2 is FQGNSA. This chain's CDR3 is CASSLRWQEAFF. CDR3 bases: TGTGCCAGCAGCTTGCGGTGGCAGGAAGCTTTCTTT.

Note on this clonotype: At one boundary the junction diverges from the germline segment, which might be a read error. The chain links TRBV2 to TRBJ2-7, with TRBD1 matching over 9 bases. The CDR3 covers 14 residues. Germline-derived CDR1 and CDR2 are SNHLY and FYNNEI. CDR3 protein: CACRAGTGTYEQYF. The CDR3 DNA reads TGTGCCTGCAGGGCCGGGACAGGGACCTACGAGCAGTACTTC.

This clonotype was detected a few times. CDR3 DNA sequence: TGCAGCGTTGACGACGGGGTAGATGAGGAGACCCAGTACTTC. It is translated as CSVDDGVDEETQYF. The chain combines TRBV29-1 with TRBJ2-5; the D gene is possibly TRBD2 (5 bases). V lost 3 bases, J lost 5 bases, and 16 bases lay in between. The length of the CDR3 is 14 residues. The germline gives CDR1 SQVTM, CDR2 ANQGSEA.

In its sample, this clonotype was seen a few times. J is TRBJ1-6 and V is TRBV28; D remains unclear. The CDR3 runs to 12 residues. CDR1 and CDR2 (germline): MDHEN, SYDVKM. Trimming stripped 4 bases from V and 9 bases from J, with 7 bases between. CDR3 region: CASSSPSSPLHF. CDR3 sequence (DNA): TGTGCCAGCAGTTCCCCCAGTTCACCCCTCCACTTT.